This T cell receptor (beta chain) comes out of a study of cytomegalovirus exposure and HLA in healthy donors. Germline V lookup: CDR1 SEHNR, CDR2 FQNEAQ (reference sequence). This CDR3 spans 14 amino acids. Trimming stripped 6 bases from V and 0 bases from J, with 9 bases between. The method was immunoSEQ multiplex PCR; TCRdb's version includes in-frame clones alone and lacks a portion of them. The top ten hold roughly 3% of the sample, which has about 140,000 clones, 86% seen once. The chain joins TRBV7-9 to TRBJ1-3; D ambiguous. What was sequenced was PBMCs. This receptor was identified in a man aged 18 to 29 in good health and CMV-seronegative. The CDR3 DNA reads TGTGCCAGCAGTTATCCCCGCTCTGGAAACACCATATATTTT. This encodes CASSYPRSGNTIYF.